This TCR beta chain was sequenced for a study of beta chain features in type 1 diabetes (dated by TCRdb to the late 2010s). For the study in its entirety: No differences in mean age, gender distribution, total cell number or subset yield were found between patients and healthy donors. Across all samples, some 100,000,000 sorted cells were examined, and cell number per subset correlated strongly with RNA yield. In the study, recently diagnosed type 1 diabetes patients and matched healthy donors were compared on the TCRB repertoires of their sorted circulating CD4+ T cell subsets. Whereas all 28 donors provided naive and central memory subsets, regulatory and stem cell-like memory subsets were isolated from just 8 patients and roughly 8 healthy donors. What the work shows at the level of the full study, not this receptor alone: Because cDNA was sequenced instead of genomic DNA, highly expressing activated cells could be over-represented, though the groups showed no difference in activation or CD3 levels. Naive, central memory and regulatory TCRB repertoires appeared to be more alike among patients than among healthy donors. PCR may preferentially amplify shorter templates, but because patient and control samples were amplified and corrected together, any resulting skew would affect both groups equally. At VDJ recombination sites, patients with type 1 diabetes made fewer insertions and deleted more nucleotides, a pattern implying thymic rearrangement abnormalities. Because the HLA sub-analyses included only small numbers of individuals, any influence of HLA type on TCRB rearrangement was left unresolved. In all four CD4+ subsets, TCRB CDR3 length was moderately but significantly shorter in type 1 diabetes patients.

The sample holds a few counts of this clone. Its target antigen remains unknown. Nothing much larger sits one base from this clone, and base qualities are not available. The same CDR3 arises from other DNA sequences in this sample as well. Each donor gave one peripheral blood draw, averaging approximately 0.11 L, which was collected into heparinised tubes. Using a panel that included CD45RO, CCR7, CD25, CD127, CD95 and CD27, naive, central memory, regulatory and stem cell-like memory CD4+ T cells were sorted on a BD FACSAria II. Every sorted population had a purity above 95%. Right away, PBMCs were isolated by Lymphoprep density gradient centrifugation and were stained directly, with no culture step. Samples were stained and sorted in pairs, with one healthy donor and one patient per experiment, so that batch effects were minimized. Between the V and J ends, shortened by 6 bases and 6 bases respectively, the junction contains 10 bases. Based on the germline V gene (reference sequence), the CDR1 and CDR2 sequences are DFQATT and SNEGSKA. The CDR3 runs 11 residues from the cysteine to the phenylalanine. The retained sequence is limited to the CDR3, 33 bases, with the frame set at the first base.

The High Capacity cDNA Reverse Transcription Kit was used to reverse transcribe all of the isolated RNA, meaning that expressed TCRB transcripts were what got sequenced. Deep immunoSEQ sequencing was performed on naive, central memory and regulatory T cell samples, with an average of roughly 4 million total reads per sample. After sorted cells were lysed in RLT buffer, RNA was extracted with DNase-treated RNeasy Micro or Mini kits, with the choice depending on cell number. To prevent cross-contamination, every cell subset was processed on its own, while patient and healthy donor samples were processed together. Using the immunoSEQ multiplex PCR, TCRB sequences were amplified from cDNA into 87-bp fragments spanning the CDR3 region. The amplicons were sequenced using the Illumina HiSeq platform. On the authors' methods: PCR bias was computationally corrected using synthetic template baselines, reads within Hamming distance 2 were collapsed, and singletons that could not be merged were discarded. Reads were aligned against IMGT to assign V, D and J genes, CDR3 length and insertions or deletions at six rearrangement sites. Within each subset, clonotype counts were normalized to sorted cell number, and only after that were true diversity and Gini coefficients computed with the tcR R package. The overlap coefficient, calculated on TCRB nucleotide sequences, was used to quantify repertoire sharing. Out-of-frame TCRB sequences from naive cells were analyzed as a proxy for the pre-selection repertoire. Held by TCRdb, this immuneACCESS table contains in-frame sequences only and omits some clones. Under half of the omission traces to an unresolved V gene where checked; the cause of the rest is unknown. V and J calls and clone size are as listed in that table; D and trimming were resolved from the DNA. The sample data list about 740,000 clones, and 13% of these were observed just once. Around 0.022% of the sample is taken by the ten largest.

This sequence originates from a man aged 18 to 35 with type 1 diabetes. The chain employs TRBV20-1 and TRBJ2-3; perhaps TRBD1 is the D gene, with 6 bases matching. Sequenced material: naive CD4+ T cells from blood. The intended sense of this specimen's cell subset or site label: true naive CD4+ T cells. The DNA sequence is TGCAGTGCCCCGAGGGGGGATACGCAGTATTTT. Its translation reads: CSAPRGDTQYF.